The present T cell receptor beta chain was sequenced within a study of siplizumab effects on memory and regulatory T cells. The study's findings and limits: The apparent diversity of naive T cells exceeded that of memory cells, and naive T cells seemed to make a major contribution to the alloresponse. Some alloreactive sequences were traceable to unstimulated CD4+ memory cells, and siplizumab significantly reduced them. To unstimulated subsets, only a minor fraction of alloreactive clones could be mapped.

Here immunoSEQ multiplex PCR was the method, and the copy in TCRdb shows in-frame clones only, minus some. The profile shows tens of thousands of clones, around 96% of them singletons. V was clipped by 6 bases and J by 5 bases, with 23 bases between them. This CDR3 is built from 16 residues. The germline V gene has CDR1 MNHNY and CDR2 SVGAGI (reference sequence). Turning to this clone: Antigen unknown.

This clonotype was sampled from a human donor in good health. The sequenced sample was naive CD8+ T cells sorted from blood. V usage is TRBV6-6 and J usage is TRBJ2-7; the D gene is possibly TRBD2 (5 bases). The CDR3 loop is CASRSDLATAGDEQYF. The CDR3 bases are TGTGCCAGCAGATCCGATCTGGCAACGGCCGGGGACGAGCAGTACTTC.